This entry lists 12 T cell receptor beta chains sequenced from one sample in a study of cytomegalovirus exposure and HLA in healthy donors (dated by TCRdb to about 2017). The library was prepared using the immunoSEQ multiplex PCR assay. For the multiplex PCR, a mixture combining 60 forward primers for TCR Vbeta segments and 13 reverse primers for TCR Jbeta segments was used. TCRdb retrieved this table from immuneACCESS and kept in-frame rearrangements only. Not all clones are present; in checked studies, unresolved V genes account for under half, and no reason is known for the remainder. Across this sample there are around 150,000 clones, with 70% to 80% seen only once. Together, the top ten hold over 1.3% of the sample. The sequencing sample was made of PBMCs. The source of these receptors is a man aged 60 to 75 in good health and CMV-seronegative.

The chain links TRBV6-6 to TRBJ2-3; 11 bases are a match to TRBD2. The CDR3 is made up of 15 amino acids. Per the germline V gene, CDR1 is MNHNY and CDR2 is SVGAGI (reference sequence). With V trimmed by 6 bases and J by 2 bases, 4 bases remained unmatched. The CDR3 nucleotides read TGTGCCAGCAGGCCTAGCGGGGGGACCACAGATACGCAGTATTTT. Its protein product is CASRPSGGTTDTQYF.

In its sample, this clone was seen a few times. The CDR3 DNA is TGTGCCATCACCCCAAATTTGGGGGAGGGCTATGGCTACACCTTC. It yields the protein CAITPNLGEGYGYTF. The V gene is TRBV10-3, the J gene TRBJ1-2, with a weak D call TRBD1 (5 bases). Germline V gene sequence: CDR1 ENHRY, CDR2 SYGVKD. V dropped 7 bases and J dropped 4 bases, with 19 bases sitting between them. The CDR3 spans 15 residues.

The DNA of the CDR3 is TGCGCCAGCAGCTTGGGCAACAGCGGACTAGTGTACGAGCAGTACTTC. This sequence encodes CASSLGNSGLVYEQYF. The rearrangement uses TRBV5-1 and TRBJ2-7, with 7 bases fitting TRBD2. Trimming at V came to 0 bases and at J to 4 bases, leaving 10 bases not matched to a gene. Germline V lookup: CDR1 SGHRS, CDR2 YFSETQ. The CDR3 runs 16 residues.

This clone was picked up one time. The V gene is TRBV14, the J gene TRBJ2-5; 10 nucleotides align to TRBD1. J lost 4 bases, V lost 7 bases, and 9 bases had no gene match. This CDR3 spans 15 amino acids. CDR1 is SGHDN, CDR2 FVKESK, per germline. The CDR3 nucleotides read TGTGCCAGCAAGGGACAGGGGCTGTTTAGAGAGACCCAGTACTTC. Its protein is CASKGQGLFRETQYF.

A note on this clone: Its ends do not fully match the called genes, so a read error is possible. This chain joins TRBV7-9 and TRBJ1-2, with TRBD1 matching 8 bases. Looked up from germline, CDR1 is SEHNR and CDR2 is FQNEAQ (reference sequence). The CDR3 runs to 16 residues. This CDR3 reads CSSSSPGTGDSYGYTF. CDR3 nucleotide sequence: TGTTCCAGCAGCTCCCCCGGGACAGGCGACTCCTATGGCTACACCTTC.

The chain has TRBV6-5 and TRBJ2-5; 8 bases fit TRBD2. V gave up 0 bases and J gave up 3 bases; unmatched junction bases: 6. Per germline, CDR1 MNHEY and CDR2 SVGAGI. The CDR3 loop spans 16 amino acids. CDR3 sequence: CASSYSGGGSEETQYF. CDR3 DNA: TGTGCCAGCAGTTACTCCGGGGGGGGTAGCGAAGAGACCCAGTACTTC.

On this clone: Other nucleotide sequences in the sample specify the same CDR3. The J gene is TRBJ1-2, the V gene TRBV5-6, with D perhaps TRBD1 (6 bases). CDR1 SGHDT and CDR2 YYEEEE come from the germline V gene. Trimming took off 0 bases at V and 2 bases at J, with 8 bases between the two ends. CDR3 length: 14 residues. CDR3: CASSLGQANYGYTF. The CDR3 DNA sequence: TGTGCCAGCAGCTTGGGACAGGCGAACTATGGCTACACCTTC.

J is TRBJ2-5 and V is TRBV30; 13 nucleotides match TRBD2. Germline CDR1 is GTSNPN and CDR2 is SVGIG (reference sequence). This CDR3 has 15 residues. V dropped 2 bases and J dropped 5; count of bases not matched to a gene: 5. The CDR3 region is CAWSQGTSGIETQYF. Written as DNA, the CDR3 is TGTGCCTGGAGTCAGGGGACTAGCGGGATCGAGACCCAGTACTTC.

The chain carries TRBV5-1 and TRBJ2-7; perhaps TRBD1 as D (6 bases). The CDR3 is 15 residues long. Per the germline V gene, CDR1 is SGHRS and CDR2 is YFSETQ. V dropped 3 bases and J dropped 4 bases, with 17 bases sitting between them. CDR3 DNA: TGCGCCAGCAGCTCAGGGGTGCCTGGGGGTTACGAGCAGTACTTC. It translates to CASSSGVPGGYEQYF.

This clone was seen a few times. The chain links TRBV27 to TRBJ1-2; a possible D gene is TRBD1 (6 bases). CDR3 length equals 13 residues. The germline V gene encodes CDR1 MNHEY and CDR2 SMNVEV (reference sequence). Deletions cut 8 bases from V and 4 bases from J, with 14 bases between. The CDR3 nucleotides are TGTGCCAGCGGCCGCGGGGGCCTCTATGGCTACACCTTC. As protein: CASGRGGLYGYTF.

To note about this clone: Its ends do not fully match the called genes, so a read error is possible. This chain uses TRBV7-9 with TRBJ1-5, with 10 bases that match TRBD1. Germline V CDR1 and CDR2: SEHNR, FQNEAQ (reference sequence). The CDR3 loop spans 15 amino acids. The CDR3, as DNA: TGTTCCAGCAGCTCGTCTGGGACAGGGGAACAGCCCCAGCATTTT. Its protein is CSSSSSGTGEQPQHF.

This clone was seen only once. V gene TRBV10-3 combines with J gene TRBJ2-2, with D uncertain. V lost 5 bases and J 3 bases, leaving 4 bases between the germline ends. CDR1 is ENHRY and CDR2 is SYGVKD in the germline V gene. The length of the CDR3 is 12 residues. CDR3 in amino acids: CAISFDTGELFF. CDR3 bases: TGTGCCATCAGTTTCGACACCGGGGAGCTGTTTTTT.